The 31 T cell receptor beta chains listed next were all sequenced from one sample in a study of blood T cell repertoires in COVID-19. This table comes from immunoSEQ multiplex PCR, and its TCRdb copy is limited to in-frame clones, with some not included. The sample carries 120,000 or so clones, 88% recorded once. Sequencing input: peripheral blood. The receptors stem from a human donor in a cohort sampled during active COVID-19.

This sequence joins TRBV11-3 and TRBJ2-7; TRBD2 matches 10 bases. J was trimmed by 4 bases and V by 0 bases; bases with no gene match: 3. The CDR3 has 15 amino acids. Germline loops: CDR1 SGHNT, CDR2 YENEEA. CDR3 loop: CASSLESGGAYEQYF. The CDR3, as DNA: TGTGCCAGCAGCTTAGAGAGCGGGGGGGCGTACGAGCAGTACTTC.

The chain recombines TRBV20-1 with TRBJ2-1, with 10 positions matching TRBD2. CDR1 is DFQATT, CDR2 SNEGSKA, per germline (reference sequence). V lost 3 bases to trimming and J lost 0 bases; unmatched junction nucleotides: 2. This CDR3 contains 15 residues. For the CDR3, the DNA is TGCAGTGCTAGTAGCGGGGGGCTCTCCTACAATGAGCAGTTCTTC. It encodes CSASSGGLSYNEQFF.

This chain uses TRBV19 with TRBJ2-1, with D possibly TRBD1 on 5 matching bases. Germline V gene lookup returns CDR1 LNHDA and CDR2 SQIVND (reference sequence). This CDR3 spans 12 amino acids. V lost 6 bases, J lost 6 bases, and 9 bases lay in between. The CDR3 coding sequence is TGTGCCAGTAGGACTGACAGCAATGAGCAGTTCTTC. Translated: CASRTDSNEQFF. The full variable domain, completed using reference TRBV19 and TRBJ2-1, is DGGITQSPKYLFRKEGQNVTLSCEQNLNHDAMYWYRQDPGQGLRLIYYSQIVNDFQKGDIAEGYSVSREKKESFPLTVTSAQKNPTAFYLCASRTDSNEQFFGPGTRLTVL.

This chain links TRBV7-9 with TRBJ1-2; D not certain. CDR3 length equals 17 residues. Germline loops: CDR1 SEHNR, CDR2 FQNEAQ (reference sequence). Between the trimmed V and J ends, which lost 1 base and 2 bases, there was a span of 17 bases. In DNA, the CDR3 is TGTGCCAGCAGCTTAGTGGGGAGGTCGAGGTTGAACTATGGCTACACCTTC. It codes for CASSLVGRSRLNYGYTF.

This chain links TRBV5-5 with TRBJ1-1, with D uncertain. Germline CDR1 and CDR2: SGHKS and YYEKEE (reference sequence). The ends were cut back, 1 base at V and 3 bases at J, with 10 bases in the middle. This CDR3 spans 14 amino acids. CDR3 DNA: TGTGCCAGCAGCTTGTCTGGGAGTTACACTGAAGCTTTCTTT. It codes for CASSLSGSYTEAFF.

The genes are TRBV11-1 and TRBJ2-3; D uncertain. V lost 5 bases and J 7 bases, leaving 10 bases between the germline ends. Germline V CDR1 and CDR2: SGHAT, FQDESV (reference sequence). The CDR3 extends over 12 amino acids. CDR3 loop: CASSPSENTQYF. CDR3 DNA: TGTGCCAGCAGCCCCAGCGAAAATACGCAGTATTTT.

Regarding this clone: One end of the junction does not line up with germline, which may come from a read error. Other DNA sequences from this sample encode an identical CDR3 as well. The chain has TRBV28 and TRBJ2-7, with D hard to call. The germline gives CDR1 MDHEN, CDR2 SYDVKM. The CDR3 consists of 13 residues. CDR3 in DNA: TGTGCCAGCAGTTCACACTACCGGCGCGAGCAGTACTTT. Residues: CASSSHYRREQYF.

The CDR3, as DNA: TGTGCCAGCATCGGGAACCGTGAAGCTTTCTTT. Amino acid sequence: CASIGNREAFF. The chain uses TRBV28 and TRBJ1-1; no definite D call. This CDR3 comprises 11 residues. Trimming removed 7 bases at V and 7 bases at J, with 10 bases between. From germline, CDR1 is MDHEN and CDR2 SYDVKM.

The genes are TRBV5-6 and TRBJ2-4, with a tentative D call TRBD2 (5 bases). CDR1 is SGHDT and CDR2 is YYEEEE in the germline V gene. V lost 5 bases and J 9 bases, leaving 12 bases between the germline ends. The CDR3 totals 12 residues. The CDR3, as DNA: TGTGCCAGCAGGTTGTTAGGAGGCATTCAGTACTTC. As protein: CASRLLGGIQYF.

About this clone: The identical CDR3 is also encoded by other nucleotide sequences in the sample. The chain uses TRBV12-3 or TRBV12-4 and TRBJ2-5; TRBD2 is a possible D gene (5 bases). V lost 3 bases and J 3 bases, leaving 8 bases between the germline ends. The CDR3 has 13 amino acids. CDR3 coding DNA: TGTGCCAGCAGTTTGCGAGGGAAAGAGACCCAGTACTTC. Its translation is CASSLRGKETQYF.

This clone appeared a few times. The V gene is TRBV3-1 (or the pseudogene TRBV3-2), the J gene TRBJ1-2, with 8 bases identical to TRBD1. The CDR3 sequence is 13 residues long. Trimming cost V 4 bases and J 4 bases; bases outside gene matches: 2. Germline CDR1 is LGHDT and CDR2 is YNNKEL (reference sequence). DNA for the CDR3: TGTGCCAGCAGCCCTACAGGGGGCTATGGCTACACCTTC. This translates into CASSPTGGYGYTF.

This CDR3 is CASSVAQGNEKLFF. CDR3 nucleotides: TGTGCCAGCAGCGTAGCACAGGGTAATGAAAAACTGTTTTTT. V is TRBV9 and J is TRBJ1-4, with D possibly being TRBD1 (6 bases). Germline V CDR1 and CDR2: SGDLS, YYNGEE. The ends were cut back, 0 bases at V and 4 bases at J, with 7 bases in the middle. The CDR3 runs to 14 residues.

This rearrangement joins TRBV9 to TRBJ2-2; 10 bases map to TRBD1. The CDR3 loop spans 15 amino acids. CDR1 and CDR2 (germline): SGDLS, YYNGEE. V trimming: 9 bases; J trimming: 5 bases; junction bases outside the gene matches: 10. CDR3 sequence reads: CATARDRGGTGELFF. The CDR3 DNA follows: TGTGCCACCGCCCGGGACAGGGGTGGGACCGGGGAGCTGTTTTTT.

The chain recombines TRBV19 with TRBJ1-1; D perhaps matches TRBD1 (6 bases). CDR3 length: 10 residues. The V and J ends lost 10 bases and 6 bases respectively, with 9 bases between them. CDR1 and CDR2 from the germline V gene are LNHDA and SQIVND (reference sequence). Written as DNA, the CDR3 is TGTGCCACAGGGGACCCTGAAGCTTTCTTT. Protein product: CATGDPEAFF.

The chain combines TRBV28 with TRBJ1-2, with 7 bases identical to TRBD1. The CDR3 is made up of 12 amino acids. CDR1 and CDR2 from the germline V gene are MDHEN and SYDVKM. V was pared by 5 bases and J by 11 bases, with 8 bases of the junction left unmatched. CDR3 in DNA: TGTGCCAGCAGTACGTACAGGGGATGGTACACCTTC. This gives the protein CASSTYRGWYTF.

The gene calls are TRBV5-6 and TRBJ2-5; TRBD1 matches at 9 bases. The germline V gene encodes CDR1 SGHDT and CDR2 YYEEEE. The CDR3 loop spans 15 amino acids. Trimming cost V 0 bases and J 7 bases; bases outside gene matches: 7. The CDR3 DNA reads as TGTGCCAGCAGCTTGGGACAGGGGGGTTATGGGACCCAGTACTTC. Translating it yields CASSLGQGGYGTQYF.

The V and J genes are TRBV7-6 and TRBJ1-1; D remains unclear. V lost 0 bases, J lost 0 bases, and 14 bases lay in between. The CDR3 has 17 residues. Germline V CDR1 and CDR2: SGHVS, FNYEAQ. This CDR3 reads CASSLARGRMMNTEAFF. The CDR3 coding sequence is TGTGCCAGCAGCTTAGCGCGTGGGAGGATGATGAACACTGAAGCTTTCTTT.

Regarding this clone: Other DNA sequences in this specimen translate into the identical CDR3. Written as DNA, the CDR3 is TGTGCCTCCCGGGACAGGGGGCGCACAGATACGCAGTATTTT. It is translated as CASRDRGRTDTQYF. The J gene is TRBJ2-3, the V gene TRBV19; TRBD1 aligns across 12 bases. Germline V gene sequence: CDR1 LNHDA, CDR2 SQIVND (reference sequence). This CDR3 has 14 residues. V trimming: 11 bases; J trimming: 1 base; junction bases outside the gene matches: 4.

The sample holds a few counts of this clone. V usage is TRBV6-4 and J usage is TRBJ2-1, with 11 bases matching TRBD2. The germline CDR1 and CDR2 sequences are MRHNA and SNTAGT. Trimming removed 4 bases from V and 8 bases from J; junction bases left unmatched: 4. The CDR3 length is 14 residues. DNA of the CDR3: TGTGCCAGCAGTGGCGGGACTAGCGGATATGAGCAGTTCTTC. It encodes CASSGGTSGYEQFF.

The gene calls are TRBV5-4 and TRBJ2-7; TRBD2 might be the D (5 bases). Germline lookup yields CDR1 SGHNT and CDR2 YYREEE (reference sequence). There are 15 residues in the CDR3. The V end lost 0 bases, the J end lost 3 bases, and 13 bases lay between the germline ends. Here the CDR3 DNA reads TGTGCCAGCAGCTTGGCCTACGAGGGCCGCTACGAGCAGTACTTC. Protein: CASSLAYEGRYEQYF.

This rearrangement joins TRBV2 to TRBJ1-4; 7 bases align to TRBD1. There are 17 residues in the CDR3. The ends lost 8 bases at V and 0 bases at J; junction bases unmatched: 12. The germline gives CDR1 SNHLY, CDR2 FYNNEI. CDR3 sequence (DNA): TGTGCCAGCTTCCTGGACAGGTGGAATTCAACTAATGAAAAACTGTTTTTT. It yields the protein CASFLDRWNSTNEKLFF.

This chain links TRBV28 with TRBJ2-3; no firm D call. Germline V lookup: CDR1 MDHEN, CDR2 SYDVKM. The V gene lost 5 bases and the J gene lost 3 bases, with 6 bases spanning the gap. The CDR3 has 12 residues. The CDR3 region is CASSQLTDTQYF. The CDR3 DNA sequence: TGTGCCAGCAGTCAACTGACAGATACGCAGTATTTT.

As DNA, the CDR3 is TGCGCCAGCAGCTTGGTGGGGCAGGAGCCCTACGAGCAGTACTTC. This sequence encodes CASSLVGQEPYEQYF. The chain uses TRBV5-1 and TRBJ2-7; the D gene is possibly TRBD1 (5 bases). The CDR3 sequence is 15 residues long. The V gene's germline CDR1 is SGHRS and CDR2 YFSETQ. Trimming removed 0 bases at V and 2 bases at J, with 12 bases between. Full variable domain (remainder filled in from reference TRBV5-1 and TRBJ2-7): KAGVTQTPRYLIKTRGQQVTLSCSPISGHRSVSWYQQTPGQGLQFLFEYFSETQRNKGNFPGRFSGRQFSNSRSEMNVSTLELGDSALYLCASSLVGQEPYEQYFGPGTRLTVT.

The chain employs TRBV14 and TRBJ1-1, with 7 bases identical to TRBD1. The CDR3 is 18 residues long. J lost 0 bases, V lost 3 bases, and 13 bases had no gene match. Germline-derived CDR1 and CDR2 are SGHDN and FVKESK. The CDR3 reads CASSHIYQGVRMNTEAFF. The CDR3 bases are TGTGCCAGCAGCCACATATACCAGGGGGTAAGGATGAACACTGAAGCTTTCTTT.

The chain is built from TRBV11-1 and TRBJ2-4; the D gene is possibly TRBD2 (6 bases). Between the trimmed V and J ends, which lost 5 bases and 3 bases, there was a span of 17 bases. The CDR3 has 16 residues. CDR1 and CDR2 (germline): SGHAT, FQDESV (reference sequence). CDR3 nucleotide sequence: TGTGCCAGCAGCGGTCGGGGGTTGGGGGACAAAAACATTCAGTACTTC. Amino acids: CASSGRGLGDKNIQYF.

The chain is built from TRBV6-5 and TRBJ2-7; 10 bases are shared with TRBD2. The CDR3 has 15 amino acids. Germline CDR1 reads MNHEY; CDR2 reads SVGAGI. V lost 6 bases to trimming and J lost 3 bases; unmatched junction nucleotides: 8. This CDR3 reads CASSLRAGGFYEQYF. The DNA for the CDR3 is TGTGCCAGCAGCCTTCGAGCGGGAGGGTTCTACGAGCAGTACTTC.

This clone was observed at least ten times. This chain joins TRBV28 and TRBJ2-3; D perhaps matches TRBD1 (5 bases). V was pared by 4 bases and J by 2 bases, with 16 bases between. The germline CDR1 and CDR2 sequences are MDHEN and SYDVKM. The CDR3 is 16 amino acids. CDR3 bases: TGTGCCAGCAGTTCCACGAAGGTCAGGGTCACAGATACGCAGTATTTT. Protein sequence: CASSSTKVRVTDTQYF.

The V gene is TRBV2, the J gene TRBJ2-2; 11 bases agree with TRBD2. Germline V gene sequence: CDR1 SNHLY, CDR2 FYNNEI. Trimming took 6 bases from V and 7 from J; bases not matched to a gene: 7. The CDR3 runs 15 residues. The chain's CDR3 is CASSATLAGGGELFF. The CDR3 DNA follows: TGTGCCAGCAGCGCGACCCTAGCGGGGGGCGGGGAGCTGTTTTTT.

V and J are TRBV11-2 and TRBJ2-7; perhaps TRBD1 as D (6 bases). V gave up 5 bases and J gave up 0 bases, with 11 bases separating them. The germline gives CDR1 SGHAT, CDR2 FQNNGV. CDR3 size: 14 residues. CDR3 in amino acids: CASSQDRSSYEQYF. The CDR3 DNA sequence: TGTGCCAGCAGCCAAGACAGGAGCTCCTACGAGCAGTACTTC.

This clone was counted only a few times. V and J are TRBV11-2 and TRBJ1-5; D is unresolved. This CDR3 has 14 residues. Looked up from germline, CDR1 is SGHAT and CDR2 is FQNNGV. The V gene lost 0 bases and the J gene lost 4 bases, with 7 bases spanning the gap. The CDR3 loop reads CASSLDRRNQPQHF. CDR3 in DNA: TGTGCCAGCAGCTTAGATAGGAGGAATCAGCCCCAGCATTTT.

The chain recombines TRBV2 with TRBJ2-1, with TRBD2 matching over 9 bases. CDR3 size: 15 residues. The junction had 9 bases not matched to a gene; V was cut back by 6 bases and J by 6 bases. Germline V CDR1 and CDR2: SNHLY, FYNNEI. For the CDR3, the DNA is TGTGCCAGCAGAACGTTGGCGGGGGGGAGCAATGAGCAGTTCTTC. This translates into CASRTLAGGSNEQFF.